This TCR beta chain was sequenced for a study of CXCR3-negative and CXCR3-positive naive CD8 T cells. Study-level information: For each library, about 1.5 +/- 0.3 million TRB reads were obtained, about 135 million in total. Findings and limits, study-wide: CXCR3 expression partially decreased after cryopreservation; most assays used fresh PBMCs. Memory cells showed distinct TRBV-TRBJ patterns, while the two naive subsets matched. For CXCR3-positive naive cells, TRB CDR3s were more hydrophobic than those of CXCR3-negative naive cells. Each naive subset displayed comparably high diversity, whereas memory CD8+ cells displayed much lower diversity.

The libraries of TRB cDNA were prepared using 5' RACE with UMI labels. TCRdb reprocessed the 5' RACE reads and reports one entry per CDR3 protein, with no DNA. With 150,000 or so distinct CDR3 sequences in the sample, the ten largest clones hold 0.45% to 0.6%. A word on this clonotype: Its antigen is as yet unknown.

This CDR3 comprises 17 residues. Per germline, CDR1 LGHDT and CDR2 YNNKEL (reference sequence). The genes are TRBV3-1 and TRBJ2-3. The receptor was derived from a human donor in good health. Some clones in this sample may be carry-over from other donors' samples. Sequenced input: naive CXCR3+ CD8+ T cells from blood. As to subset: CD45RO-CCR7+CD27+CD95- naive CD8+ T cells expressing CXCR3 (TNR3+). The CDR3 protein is CASSQLGYAAITDTQYF.